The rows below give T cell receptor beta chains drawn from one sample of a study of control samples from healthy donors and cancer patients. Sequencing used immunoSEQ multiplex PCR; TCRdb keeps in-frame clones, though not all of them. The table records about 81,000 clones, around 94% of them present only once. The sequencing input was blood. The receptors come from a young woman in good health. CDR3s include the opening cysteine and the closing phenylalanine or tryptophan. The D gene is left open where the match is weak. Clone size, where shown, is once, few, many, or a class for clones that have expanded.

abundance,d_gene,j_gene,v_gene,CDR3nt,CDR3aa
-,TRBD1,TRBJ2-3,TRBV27,TGTGCCAGCGGGGACAGGGTTTTCCCTACTGGCACAGATACGCAGTATTTT,CASGDRVFPTGTDTQYF
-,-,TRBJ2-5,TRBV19,TGTGCCAGTAGTTTGTCAGGGGAGACCCAGTACTTC,CASSLSGETQYF
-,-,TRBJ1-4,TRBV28,TGTGCCAGCAGTTCAGAAGGGCCGGGGGAAAAACTGTTTTTT,CASSSEGPGEKLFF
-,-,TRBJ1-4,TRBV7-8,TGTGCCAGCAGCACTTCGACTTCTGAAAAACTGTTTTTT,CASSTSTSEKLFF
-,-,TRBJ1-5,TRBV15,TGTGCCACCAGCAGAGATCGAGGGGTGGGACAGCCCCAGCATTTT,CATSRDRGVGQPQHF
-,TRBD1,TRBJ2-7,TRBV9,TGTGCCAGCAGCTCTCGACAGGGGAATCCCTACGAGCAGTACTTC,CASSSRQGNPYEQYF
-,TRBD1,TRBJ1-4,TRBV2,TGTGCCAGCAGGCAAGGACAGGGTTATGAAAAACTGTTTTTT,CASRQGQGYEKLFF
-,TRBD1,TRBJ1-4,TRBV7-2,TGTGCCAGCAGCTTAGTCGGGACAGGGACTGAAAAACTGTTTTTT,CASSLVGTGTEKLFF
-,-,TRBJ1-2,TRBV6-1,TGTGCCAGCAGTGAAGCTAGCGGGGGTATCAGCTATGGCTACACCTTC,CASSEASGGISYGYTF
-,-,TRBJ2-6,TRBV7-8,TGTGCCAGCAGCTTAGCCCCATTCTCTGGGGCCAACGTCCTGACTTTC,CASSLAPFSGANVLTF
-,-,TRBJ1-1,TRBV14,TGTGCCAGCAGCCAAGTGTGGACCACAGAAGCTTTCTTT,CASSQVWTTEAFF
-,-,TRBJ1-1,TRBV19,TGTGCCAGTAGTATTAGGGGGAACACGAACACTGAAGCTTTCTTT,CASSIRGNTNTEAFF
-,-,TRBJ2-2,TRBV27,TGTGCCAGCAGTTTTTACTGGGGTGCGGGCGATAACACCGGGGAGCTGTTTTTT,CASSFYWGAGDNTGELFF
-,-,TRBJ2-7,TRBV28,TGTGCCAGCAGTTTAAGAATTTCCGGATACGAGCAGTACTTC,CASSLRISGYEQYF
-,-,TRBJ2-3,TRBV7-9,TGTGCCAGCGGTCGGGCCGCCTCTGGGGATACGCAGTATTTT,CASGRAASGDTQYF
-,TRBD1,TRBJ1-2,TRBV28,TGTGCCAGCAGTCTATCGGGGACAGGCCTCTATGGCTACACCTTC,CASSLSGTGLYGYTF
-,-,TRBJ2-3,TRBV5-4,TGTGCCAGCAGCTTGGGATCCATTGGGGGTTTGACAGATACGCAGTATTTT,CASSLGSIGGLTDTQYF
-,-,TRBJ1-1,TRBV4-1,TGCGCCAGCAGCCAAGACTCTCTGATTGTCCGGGGGATGAACACTGAAGCTTTCTTT,CASSQDSLIVRGMNTEAFF
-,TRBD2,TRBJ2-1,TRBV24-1,TGTGCCATCGCGGGGGTATACAATGAGCAGTTCTTC,CAIAGVYNEQFF
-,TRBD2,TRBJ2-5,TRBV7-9,TGTGCCAGCAGCCATACTAGCGGGGGGGCCGGTGTCCAGACCCAGTACTTC,CASSHTSGGAGVQTQYF
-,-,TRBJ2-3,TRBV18,TGTGCCAGCTCACCACCTCTCAAGGTTACGCAGTATTTT,CASSPPLKVTQYF
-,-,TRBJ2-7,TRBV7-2,TGTGCCAGCAGCTTAATCCCGGGCTACGAGCAGTACTTC,CASSLIPGYEQYF
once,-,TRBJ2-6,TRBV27,TGTGCCAGCAGTTCCTACAGCTCTGGGGCCAACGTCCTGACTTTC,CASSSYSSGANVLTF
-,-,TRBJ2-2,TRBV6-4,TGTGCCAGCAGGGCACGAGGTGTCACCGGGGAGCTGTTTTTT,CASRARGVTGELFF
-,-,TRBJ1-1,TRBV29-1,TGCAGCGTTGTCCGGGGGGGGGTCACTGAAGCTTTCTTT,CSVVRGGVTEAFF
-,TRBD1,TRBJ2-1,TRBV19,TGTGCCAGTAGTCCTTCGACAGGGTTTTGGCACGAGCAGTTCTTC,CASSPSTGFWHEQFF
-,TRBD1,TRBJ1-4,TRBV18,TGTGCCAGCTCACCGTTAAGGACAGGGAAGGCAACTAATGAAAAACTGTTTTTT,CASSPLRTGKATNEKLFF
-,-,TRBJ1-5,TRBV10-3,TGTGCCATCAGTGAGTCGACCAGTAATCAGCCCCAGCATTTT,CAISESTSNQPQHF